The 13 T cell receptor beta chains listed next were all sequenced from one sample in a study of blood T cell repertoires in COVID-19. Generated by immunoSEQ multiplex PCR, the TCRdb table keeps only in-frame clones and is missing some. The sample holds about 200,000 clones; more than 80% are singletons and the top ten take roughly 0.56%. Sequencing used peripheral blood. These receptors all stem from a middle-aged man with acute or convalescent COVID-19.

This clone has only one observation. The chain recombines TRBV6-5 with TRBJ2-6; possibly TRBD1 for D (5 bases). This CDR3 contains 15 residues. CDR1 is MNHEY and CDR2 is SVGAGI in the germline V gene. Between the trimmed V and J ends, which lost 3 bases and 2 bases, there was a span of 8 bases. The CDR3 nucleotides are TGTGCCAGCAGTTATCGCAGGGCTGGGGCCAACGTCCTGACTTTC. It is translated as CASSYRRAGANVLTF.

CDR3 in amino acids: CASSRTADTQYF. The CDR3 bases are TGTGCCAGCAGTCGAACGGCAGATACGCAGTATTTT. V and J are TRBV3-1 (or the pseudogene TRBV3-2) and TRBJ2-3; D is undetermined. The length of the CDR3 is 12 residues. CDR1 is LGHDT and CDR2 is YNNKEL in the germline V gene (reference sequence). V was shortened by 6 bases and J by 4 bases, with 8 bases between the two germline ends.

This clone appeared a few times. This chain uses TRBV3-1 (or the pseudogene TRBV3-2) with TRBJ1-5; TRBD1 matches at 7 bases. Germline lookup yields CDR1 LGHDT and CDR2 YNNKEL (reference sequence). The CDR3 totals 17 residues. Trimming cost V 4 bases and J 0 bases; bases outside gene matches: 9. The CDR3 DNA follows: TGTGCCAGCAGCCCACGGGACAGCGACAGTAGCAATCAGCCCCAGCATTTT. As protein: CASSPRDSDSSNQPQHF.

The chain carries TRBV4-2 and TRBJ1-5; a weak D match, TRBD1 (6 bases). CDR1 is LGHNA and CDR2 is YNFKEQ in the germline V gene. Trimming shortened V by 4 bases and J by 4 bases, and 17 bases separated the two germline ends. The CDR3 is 16 amino acids. CDR3 bases: TGTGCCAGCAGCCGAAATCACCGGGACAATAATCAGCCCCAGCATTTT. This gives the protein CASSRNHRDNNQPQHF.

J is TRBJ2-3 and V is TRBV12-1; the listed D gene, TRBD2, was not tested against the DNA. TRBV12-1 is deemed a pseudogene. There are 17 residues in the CDR3. DNA of the CDR3: TGTGCCAGCAGCTTACTCCTCTACCGGGGGGGCATAGATACGCAGTATTTT. It codes for CASSLLLYRGGIDTQYF.

This sequence joins TRBV7-9 and TRBJ2-7, with D maybe TRBD2 (5 bases). V shed 0 bases and J shed 12 bases, with 12 bases lying between them. This CDR3 comprises 12 residues. Germline CDR1 reads SEHNR; CDR2 reads FQNEAQ (reference sequence). CDR3 region: CASSLALGVGYF. CDR3 bases: TGTGCCAGCAGCTTAGCGCTCGGGGTCGGGTACTTC.

The chain joins TRBV10-1 to TRBJ2-5, with D possibly TRBD2 on 6 matching bases. The V end was cut by 4 bases, the J end by 7 bases, with 19 bases between. This CDR3 has 15 residues. Germline values: CDR1 WNHNN, CDR2 SYGVQD (reference sequence). The CDR3 loop reads CASSVGGMRWWTQYF. CDR3 bases: TGCGCCAGCAGTGTCGGGGGAATGCGGTGGTGGACCCAGTACTTC.

The chain combines TRBV6-5 with TRBJ2-5, with 9 bases fitting TRBD2. CDR3 length: 15 amino acids. The germline gives CDR1 MNHEY, CDR2 SVGAGI. Losses at the gene ends were 0 bases for V and 4 bases for J; bases not matched to a gene: 3. CDR3 loop: CASSYSGLARETQYF. Written as DNA, the CDR3 is TGTGCCAGCAGTTACTCGGGACTAGCCAGAGAGACCCAGTACTTC.

This sequence joins TRBV28 and TRBJ2-7; D is unclear. V shed 5 bases and J shed 4 bases, with 6 bases lying between them. The CDR3 length is 11 residues. Germline loops: CDR1 MDHEN, CDR2 SYDVKM. Here the CDR3 reads CASSHNYEQYV. The CDR3 DNA reads as TGTGCCAGCAGTCACAATTACGAGCAGTACGTC.

This clone was detected once. CDR3 sequence (DNA): TGTGCCAGCAGCTCATGGGCGGGACTACTAAAAAACATTCAGTACTTC. It yields the protein CASSSWAGLLKNIQYF. This rearrangement joins TRBV7-2 to TRBJ2-4, with TRBD2 matching 7 bases. J lost 4 bases, V lost 4 bases, and 10 bases had no gene match. Looked up from germline, CDR1 is SGHTA and CDR2 is FQGNSA. The CDR3 runs 16 residues.

The chain uses TRBV5-5 and TRBJ1-1; a possible D gene is TRBD1 (6 bases). From germline, CDR1 is SGHKS and CDR2 YYEKEE (reference sequence). The CDR3 runs 14 residues. V was shortened by 0 bases and J by 3 bases, with 9 bases between the two germline ends. CDR3 nucleotides: TGTGCCAGCAGCTTGGTCACAGGGTACACTGAAGCTTTCTTT. Its protein product is CASSLVTGYTEAFF.

The CDR3 is CASSLGGTTRPGELFF. The CDR3 coding sequence is TGCGCCAGCAGCTTGGGGGGGACAACGCGGCCCGGGGAGCTGTTTTTT. The chain couples TRBV5-1 to TRBJ2-2; maybe TRBD1 (6 bases). V was clipped by 0 bases and J by 6 bases, with 15 bases between them. Germline V gene data show CDR1 as SGHRS and CDR2 as YFSETQ. The CDR3 loop spans 16 amino acids.

The CDR3 reads CASRPQGASQPQHF. The CDR3 nucleotides read TGTGCCAGCAGACCACAGGGGGCAAGTCAGCCCCAGCATTTT. The V and J genes are TRBV2 and TRBJ1-5, with TRBD1 matching 9 bases. J lost 6 bases, V lost 6 bases, and 6 bases had no gene match. Germline V gene lookup returns CDR1 SNHLY and CDR2 FYNNEI. The CDR3 is 14 residues long.